This T cell receptor beta chain was retrieved from a study of lymphopenia after photon versus proton radiotherapy. On this clone itself: As yet, its antigen is unknown.

V lost 3 bases to trimming and J lost 1 base; unmatched junction nucleotides: 2. CDR3 length equals 15 residues. Germline assignment: CDR1 SQVTM and CDR2 ANQGSEA. Assay used: immunoSEQ multiplex PCR; TCRdb lists only in-frame clones, some missing. The sample has over 20,000 clones, less than 90% seen once. Study-wide results and caveats: Oligoclonal CD8+ Temra expansion after nadir drove photon patients' diversity drop. Proton therapy kept repertoires fairly stable, unlike photons, which gained effector/memory cells. In patients who died, overall survival fell as post-nadir TCR diversity dropped more. Authors raise, but do not show, better survival with proton therapy.

Sequencing used peripheral blood, obtained from a patient treated with photon-based radiotherapy. The chain is built from TRBV29-1 and TRBJ2-3, with 12 nucleotides matching TRBD2. This TCR was sampled from a woman between 50 and 59 years old with pancreatic cancer. CDR3 nucleotide sequence: TGCAGCGTTGACCCTAGCGGGGGGGGCACAGATACGCAGTATTTT. It translates to CSVDPSGGGTDTQYF.